Below, 17 T cell receptor beta chains from the same sample are listed, as sequenced in a study of cytomegalovirus exposure and HLA in healthy donors. PCR was performed using 60 Vbeta and 13 Jbeta primers. Profiled with immunoSEQ multiplex PCR; TCRdb holds only in-frame clones, not every one. This sample has 150,000 to 200,000 clones, with around 77% found just once. Sequenced input: PBMCs. The receptors stem from a man in his 60s in good health and CMV-seronegative.

Regarding this clone: One junction end does not reproduce the germline sequence, and a read error may be involved. This chain uses TRBV7-7 with TRBJ1-3; no reliable D call. The germline V gene encodes CDR1 SSHAT and CDR2 FNYEAQ (reference sequence). The CDR3 is 16 residues long. The CDR3 here is CASSPQFSGSGNTIYF. The CDR3 DNA reads TGTGCTAGCAGTCCCCAATTTAGTGGCTCTGGAAACACCATATATTTT.

This sequence joins TRBV29-1 and TRBJ1-1; D call uncertain. CDR3 size: 12 residues. The ends were cut back, 3 bases at V and 1 base at J, with 6 bases in the middle. The germline V gene encodes CDR1 SQVTM and CDR2 ANQGSEA. CDR3 nucleotide sequence: TGCAGCGTTGATCCATCGAACACTGAAGCTTTCTTT. This gives the protein CSVDPSNTEAFF. The entire variable domain, with the rest obtained from reference TRBV29-1 and TRBJ1-1, is as follows: SAVISQKPSRDICQRGTSLTIQCQVDSQVTMMFWYRQQPGQSLTLIATANQGSEATYESGFVIDKFPISRPNLTFSTLTVSNMSPEDSSIYLCSVDPSNTEAFFGQGTRLTVV.

This chain uses TRBV5-4 with TRBJ1-6; D ambiguous. This CDR3 is built from 16 residues. V was trimmed by 4 bases and J by 6 bases, leaving 17 bases between them. CDR1 is SGHNT and CDR2 is YYREEE in the germline V gene (reference sequence). CDR3 coding DNA: TGTGCCAGCAGCACAGAGCCCCGGGCGGGTAATTCACCCCTCCACTTT. It encodes CASSTEPRAGNSPLHF.

This clone was seen a single time. V usage is TRBV15 and J usage is TRBJ2-7; 7 bases fit TRBD1. V trimming: 4 bases; J trimming: 4 bases; junction bases outside the gene matches: 10. Germline CDR1 is LNHNV and CDR2 is YYDKDF (reference sequence). This CDR3 is 15 amino acids long. CDR3 sequence reads: CATSKDRDSLYEQYF. CDR3 coding DNA: TGTGCCACCAGCAAAGACCGGGACAGCTTATACGAGCAGTACTTC.

This clone was seen more than once but under ten times. The CDR3 nucleotides are TGTGCCACCAGCAGAGATAGGGGGCCCTCTGGAAACACCATATATTTT. Translation gives CATSRDRGPSGNTIYF. The genes are TRBV15 and TRBJ1-3, with TRBD1 matching 7 bases. Germline CDR1 LNHNV, CDR2 YYDKDF (reference sequence). After removal of 0 bases from V and 0 bases from J, the junction contained 2 bases not matched to a gene. The CDR3 has 16 amino acids.

A word on this clone: The junction does not match germline at one end; this may be a read error. This chain connects TRBV7-9 to TRBJ2-1; 9 bases line up with TRBD2. The CDR3 loop spans 17 amino acids. The germline CDR1 and CDR2 sequences are SEHNR and FQNEAQ (reference sequence). The CDR3 nucleotides are TGTTCCAGCAGCCTAATACCGACTAGCGGAAACTACAATGAGCAGTTCTTC. This translates into CSSSLIPTSGNYNEQFF.

V is TRBV4-2 and J is TRBJ2-1, with 9 bases fitting TRBD1. CDR1 and CDR2 from the germline V gene are LGHNA and YNFKEQ. With 1 base clipped from V and 4 bases from J, the junction kept 2 bases outside the gene matches. The CDR3 is 15 amino acids. The DNA of the CDR3 is TGTGCCAGCAGCCAAGTTGGACAGGGGTACAATGAGCAGTTCTTC. It translates to CASSQVGQGYNEQFF.

This chain uses TRBV9 with TRBJ2-1; 11 bases line up with TRBD2. V trimming: 0 bases; J trimming: 0 bases; junction bases outside the gene matches: 8. The CDR3 consists of 19 residues. Germline lookup yields CDR1 SGDLS and CDR2 YYNGEE. In DNA form, the CDR3 reads TGTGCCAGCAGCGTAGGGCTAGCGGGAGGACATTCCTCCTACAATGAGCAGTTCTTC. Its protein product is CASSVGLAGGHSSYNEQFF.

The chain couples TRBV18 to TRBJ2-1, with 7 bases fitting TRBD2. V lost 2 bases, J lost 6 bases, and 10 bases stayed unmatched. Germline-derived CDR1 and CDR2 are KGHSH and LQKENI. The CDR3 sequence is 16 residues long. The CDR3 is CASSPERMTSRNEQFF. As DNA, the CDR3 is TGTGCCAGCTCACCAGAGAGGATGACTAGCCGCAATGAGCAGTTCTTC. The full variable domain, its missing parts supplied by reference TRBV18 and TRBJ2-1, is NAGVMQNPRHLVRRRGQEARLRCSPMKGHSHVYWYRQLPEEGLKFMVYLQKENIIDESGMPKERFSAEFPKEGPSILRIQQVVRGDSAAYFCASSPERMTSRNEQFFGPGTRLTVL.

The chain couples TRBV7-2 to TRBJ2-7, with D tentatively TRBD1 (5 bases). This CDR3 has 13 residues. Germline-derived CDR1 and CDR2 are SGHTA and FQGNSA. V lost 5 bases and J 3 bases, leaving 11 bases between the germline ends. This chain's CDR3 is CASSVLQVYEQYF. CDR3 sequence (DNA): TGTGCCAGCAGCGTATTACAGGTCTACGAGCAGTACTTC.

The rearrangement joins TRBV28 to TRBJ1-5; 7 bases match TRBD1. The CDR3 totals 15 residues. J was trimmed by 8 bases and V by 5 bases; bases with no gene match: 12. Germline V gives CDR1 MDHEN, CDR2 SYDVKM. Written as DNA, the CDR3 is TGTGCCAGCAGTGTTATAACAGGGGCCCTCAAGCCCCAGCATTTT. Translation: CASSVITGALKPQHF.

This CDR3 reads CASSLGPGTKSDTQYF. The CDR3 nucleotides are TGCGCCAGCAGCTTGGGCCCAGGCACCAAGTCTGATACGCAGTATTTT. The chain is built from TRBV5-1 and TRBJ2-3; D gene uncertain. The germline gives CDR1 SGHRS, CDR2 YFSETQ. The ends were cut back, 0 bases at V and 6 bases at J, with 17 bases in the middle. The CDR3 is 16 residues long.

The J gene is TRBJ2-4, the V gene TRBV5-6; a weak D match, TRBD2 (5 bases). Germline V gene sequence: CDR1 SGHDT, CDR2 YYEEEE. CDR3 size: 16 residues. V lost 3 bases and J 0 bases, leaving 13 bases between the germline ends. The CDR3 region is CASSYLGELAKNIQYF. The CDR3 nucleotides read TGTGCCAGCAGCTATTTGGGAGAACTAGCCAAAAACATTCAGTACTTC.

The rearrangement joins TRBV27 to TRBJ2-7, with D tentatively TRBD2 (5 bases). Trimming removed 1 base from V and 0 bases from J, with 7 bases in between. Germline V gives CDR1 MNHEY, CDR2 SMNVEV (reference sequence). This CDR3 has 14 residues. CDR3 sequence reads: CASSLFGGSYEQYF. The CDR3 DNA sequence: TGTGCCAGCAGTTTATTTGGAGGCTCCTACGAGCAGTACTTC.

The V call is TRBV6-1, the J call TRBJ2-7, with D possibly being TRBD1 (6 bases). CDR3 length: 15 residues. V shed 5 bases and J shed 0 bases, with 14 bases lying between them. CDR1 and CDR2 from the germline V gene are MNHNS and SASEGT. CDR3 nucleotides: TGTGCCAGCAGTACTTGGACAGAAGGCTCCTACGAGCAGTACTTC. Translating it yields CASSTWTEGSYEQYF.

The chain links TRBV2 to TRBJ1-4; 7 nucleotides agree with TRBD1. Per germline, CDR1 SNHLY and CDR2 FYNNEI. CDR3 length: 16 amino acids. J was trimmed by 7 bases and V by 0 bases; bases with no gene match: 8. The CDR3: CASSEAGTEWGEKLFF. The CDR3 DNA reads as TGTGCCAGCAGTGAAGCCGGGACAGAATGGGGTGAAAAACTGTTTTTT.

This clone occurred a few times. This rearrangement joins TRBV25-1 to TRBJ2-3; 7 positions agree with TRBD1. V dropped 6 bases and J dropped 11; count of bases not matched to a gene: 11. Germline V lookup: CDR1 MGHDK, CDR2 SYGVNS. This CDR3 is built from 13 residues. For the CDR3, the DNA is TGTGCCAGCAGATCCGAATCGACAGGGAAGCAGTATTTT. It codes for CASRSESTGKQYF.